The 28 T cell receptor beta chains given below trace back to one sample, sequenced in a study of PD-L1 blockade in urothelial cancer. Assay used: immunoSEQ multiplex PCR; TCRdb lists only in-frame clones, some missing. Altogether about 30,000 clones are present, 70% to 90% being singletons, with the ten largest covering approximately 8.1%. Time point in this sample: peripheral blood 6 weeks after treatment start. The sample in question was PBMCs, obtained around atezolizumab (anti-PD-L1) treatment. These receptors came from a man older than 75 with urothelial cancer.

CDR3 protein: CASSSPSGANTEAFF. The CDR3 DNA is TGTGCCAGCAGCAGCCCTAGCGGGGCCAACACTGAAGCTTTCTTT. The V call is TRBV5-4, the J call TRBJ1-1; perhaps TRBD1 as D (5 bases). V was trimmed by 4 bases and J by 2 bases, leaving 15 bases between them. CDR3 length: 15 residues. From germline, CDR1 is SGHNT and CDR2 YYREEE (reference sequence).

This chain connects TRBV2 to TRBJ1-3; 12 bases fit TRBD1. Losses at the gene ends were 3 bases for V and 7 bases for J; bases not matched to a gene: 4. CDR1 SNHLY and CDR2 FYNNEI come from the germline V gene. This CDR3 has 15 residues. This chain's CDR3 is CASSDVGQGANTIYF. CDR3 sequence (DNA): TGTGCCAGCAGTGATGTGGGACAGGGGGCGAACACCATATATTTT.

The CDR3 protein is CASSMDSSSYNEQFF. The CDR3 bases are TGTGCCAGTAGTATGGACTCGAGCTCCTACAATGAGCAGTTCTTC. The chain carries TRBV19 and TRBJ2-1; perhaps TRBD2 as D (5 bases). This CDR3 spans 15 amino acids. The V end was cut by 3 bases, the J end by 0 bases, with 9 bases between. The germline V gene encodes CDR1 LNHDA and CDR2 SQIVND (reference sequence).

CDR3 DNA: TGTGCCAGCAACGCAGCGGGAGGGCCCACCTACGAGCAGTACTTC. It codes for CASNAAGGPTYEQYF. The V call is TRBV5-4, the J call TRBJ2-7; 10 bases line up with TRBD2. This CDR3 is built from 15 residues. Per germline, CDR1 SGHNT and CDR2 YYREEE (reference sequence). V shed 6 bases, J shed 2 bases, and the junction held 8 bases outside the gene matches.

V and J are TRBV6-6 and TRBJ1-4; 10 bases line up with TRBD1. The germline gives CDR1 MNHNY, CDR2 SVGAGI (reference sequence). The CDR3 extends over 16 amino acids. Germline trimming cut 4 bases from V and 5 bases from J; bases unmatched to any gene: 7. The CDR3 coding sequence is TGTGCCAGCAGTTTACTCCGGGACAGGGGCAATGAAAAACTGTTTTTT. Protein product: CASSLLRDRGNEKLFF.

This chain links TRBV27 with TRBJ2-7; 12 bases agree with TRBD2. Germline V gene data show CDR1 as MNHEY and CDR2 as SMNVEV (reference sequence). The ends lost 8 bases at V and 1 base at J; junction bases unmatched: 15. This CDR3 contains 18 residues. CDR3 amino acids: CASAPWGLAGGRSYEQYF. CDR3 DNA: TGTGCCAGCGCCCCCTGGGGGCTAGCGGGAGGGAGGTCCTACGAGCAGTACTTC.

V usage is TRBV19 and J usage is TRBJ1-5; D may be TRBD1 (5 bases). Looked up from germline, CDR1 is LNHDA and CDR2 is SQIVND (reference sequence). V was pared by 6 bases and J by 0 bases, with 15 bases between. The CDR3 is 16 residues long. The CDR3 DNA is TGTGCCAGTAGCACTCGACAGACGAATAGCAATCAGCCCCAGCATTTT. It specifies CASSTRQTNSNQPQHF.

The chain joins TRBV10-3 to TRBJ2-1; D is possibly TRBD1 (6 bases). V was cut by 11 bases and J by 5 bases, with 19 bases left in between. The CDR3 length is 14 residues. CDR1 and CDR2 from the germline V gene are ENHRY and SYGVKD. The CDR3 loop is CAAADGGLNNEQFF. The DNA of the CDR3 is TGTGCCGCGGCTGATGGGGGCCTAAACAATGAGCAGTTCTTC.

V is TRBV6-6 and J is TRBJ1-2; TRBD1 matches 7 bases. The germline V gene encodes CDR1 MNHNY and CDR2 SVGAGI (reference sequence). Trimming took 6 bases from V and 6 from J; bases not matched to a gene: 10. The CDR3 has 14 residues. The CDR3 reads CASSGNRGRDGYTF. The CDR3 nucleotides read TGTGCCAGCAGCGGGAACAGGGGACGAGATGGCTACACCTTC.

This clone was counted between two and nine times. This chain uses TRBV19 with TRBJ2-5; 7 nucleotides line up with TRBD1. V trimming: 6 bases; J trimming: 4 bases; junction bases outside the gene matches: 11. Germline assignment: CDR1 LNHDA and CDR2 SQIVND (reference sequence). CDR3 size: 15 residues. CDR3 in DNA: TGTGCCAGTAGCCCGCGCCCTCGACAGGGAGAGACCCAGTACTTC. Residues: CASSPRPRQGETQYF.

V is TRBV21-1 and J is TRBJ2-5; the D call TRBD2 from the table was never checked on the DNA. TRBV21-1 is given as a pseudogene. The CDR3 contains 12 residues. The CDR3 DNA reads TGTGCCAGCGAAGGAGTATCAGAGACCCAGTACTTC. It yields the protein CASEGVSETQYF.

The CDR3 sequence is CASSRTSGDYEQYF. The CDR3 DNA follows: TGTGCCAGTAGCCGGACTAGCGGAGATTACGAGCAGTACTTC. The chain links TRBV19 to TRBJ2-7; 10 bases align to TRBD2. V was pared by 6 bases and J by 4 bases, with 6 bases of the junction left unmatched. The CDR3 runs to 14 residues. Germline assignment: CDR1 LNHDA and CDR2 SQIVND (reference sequence).

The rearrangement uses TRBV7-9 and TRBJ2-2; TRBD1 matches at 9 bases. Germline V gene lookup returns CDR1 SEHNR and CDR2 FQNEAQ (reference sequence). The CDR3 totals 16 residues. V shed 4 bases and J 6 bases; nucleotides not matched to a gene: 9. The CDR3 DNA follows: TGTGCCAGCAGCTGGGGGGACAGGGAGGGGGCCGGGGAGCTGTTTTTT. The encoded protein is CASSWGDREGAGELFF.

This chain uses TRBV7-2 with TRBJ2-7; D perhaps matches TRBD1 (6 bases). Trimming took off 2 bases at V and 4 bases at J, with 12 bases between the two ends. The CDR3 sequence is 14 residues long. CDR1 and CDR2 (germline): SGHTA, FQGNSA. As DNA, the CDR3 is TGTGCCAGCAGCTTATCCAGGGGCTCATACGAGCAGTACTTC. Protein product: CASSLSRGSYEQYF.

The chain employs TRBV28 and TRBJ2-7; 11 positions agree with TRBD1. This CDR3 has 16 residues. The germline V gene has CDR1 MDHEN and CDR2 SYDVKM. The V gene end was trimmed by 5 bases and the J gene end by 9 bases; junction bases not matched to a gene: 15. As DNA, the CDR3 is TGTGCCAGCAGTCCCCCGGACAGGGGGCGCGCGCAAGGGCAGTACTTC. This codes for CASSPPDRGRAQGQYF.

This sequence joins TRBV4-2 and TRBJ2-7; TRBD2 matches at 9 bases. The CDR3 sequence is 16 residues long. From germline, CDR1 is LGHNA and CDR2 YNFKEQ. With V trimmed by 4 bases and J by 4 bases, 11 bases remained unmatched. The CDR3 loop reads CASSRRGGTSQYEQYF. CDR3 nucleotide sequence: TGTGCCAGCAGCCGAAGAGGTGGGACTAGCCAATACGAGCAGTACTTC.

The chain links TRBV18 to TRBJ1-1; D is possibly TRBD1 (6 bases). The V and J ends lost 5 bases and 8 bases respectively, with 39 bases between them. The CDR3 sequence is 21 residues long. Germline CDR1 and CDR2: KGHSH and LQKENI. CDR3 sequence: CASSSPAHWDILKGVQPEAFF. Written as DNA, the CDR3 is TGTGCCAGCTCATCCCCAGCTCATTGGGACATACTAAAAGGAGTCCAACCCGAAGCTTTCTTT.

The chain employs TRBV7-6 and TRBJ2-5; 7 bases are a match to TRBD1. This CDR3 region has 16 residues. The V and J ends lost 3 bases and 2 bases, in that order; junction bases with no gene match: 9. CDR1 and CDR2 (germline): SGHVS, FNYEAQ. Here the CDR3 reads CASSFGDRKGQETQYF. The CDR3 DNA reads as TGTGCCAGCAGCTTCGGGGACAGAAAAGGACAAGAGACCCAGTACTTC.

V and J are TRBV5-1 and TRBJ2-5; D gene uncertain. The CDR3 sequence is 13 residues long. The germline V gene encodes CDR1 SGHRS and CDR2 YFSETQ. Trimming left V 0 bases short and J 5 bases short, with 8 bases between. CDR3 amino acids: CASSLEFTETQYF. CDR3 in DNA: TGCGCCAGCAGCTTGGAATTCACTGAGACCCAGTACTTC.

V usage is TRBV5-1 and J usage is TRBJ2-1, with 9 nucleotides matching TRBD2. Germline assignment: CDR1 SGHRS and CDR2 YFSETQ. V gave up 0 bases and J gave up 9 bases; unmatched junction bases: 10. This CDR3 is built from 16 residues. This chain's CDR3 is CASSLAGIAGAGEQFF. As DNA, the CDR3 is TGCGCCAGCAGCTTGGCCGGGATAGCGGGAGCGGGTGAGCAGTTCTTC.

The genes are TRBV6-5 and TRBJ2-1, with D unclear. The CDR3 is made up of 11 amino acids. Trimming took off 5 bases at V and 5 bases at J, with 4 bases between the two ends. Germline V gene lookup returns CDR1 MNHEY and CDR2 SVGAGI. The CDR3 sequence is CASSRDNEQFF. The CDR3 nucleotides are TGTGCCAGCAGTAGAGACAATGAGCAGTTCTTC.

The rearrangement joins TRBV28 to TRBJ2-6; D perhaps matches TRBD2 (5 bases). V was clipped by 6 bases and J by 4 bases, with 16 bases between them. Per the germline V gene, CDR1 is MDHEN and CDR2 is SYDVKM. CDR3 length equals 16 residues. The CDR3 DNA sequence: TGTGCCAGCAGGGACGGACTGGGTGGGGGGGCCAACGTCCTGACTTTC. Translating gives CASRDGLGGGANVLTF. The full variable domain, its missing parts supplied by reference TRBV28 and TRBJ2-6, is DVKVTQSSRYLVKRTGEKVFLECVQDMDHENMFWYRQDPGLGLRLIYFSYDVKMKEKGDIPEGYSVSREKKERFSLILESASTNQTSMYLCASRDGLGGGANVLTFGAGSRLTVL.

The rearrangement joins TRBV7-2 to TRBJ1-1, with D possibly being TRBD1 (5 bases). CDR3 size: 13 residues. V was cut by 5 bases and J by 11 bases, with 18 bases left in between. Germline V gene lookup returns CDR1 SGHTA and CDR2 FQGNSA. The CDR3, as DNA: TGTGCCAGCAGCCCAACCCATGGGGGGGAGGCTTTCTTT. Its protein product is CASSPTHGGEAFF.

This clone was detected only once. The CDR3 is CASSLDGVQETQYF. The CDR3 DNA is TGCGCCAGCAGCTTGGACGGAGTCCAAGAGACCCAGTACTTC. The chain employs TRBV5-1 and TRBJ2-5, with D uncertain. Germline V gene lookup returns CDR1 SGHRS and CDR2 YFSETQ. The CDR3 is 14 amino acids. Trimming shortened V by 0 bases and J by 1 base, and 7 bases separated the two germline ends.

The CDR3 sequence: CASTRGDEQYF. The DNA for the CDR3 is TGTGCCAGCACCCGCGGGGACGAGCAGTACTTC. This chain joins TRBV18 and TRBJ2-7; the D gene is possibly TRBD2 (6 bases). Germline CDR1 reads KGHSH; CDR2 reads LQKENI. The CDR3 runs 11 residues. Trimming took off 8 bases at V and 5 bases at J, with 10 bases between the two ends.

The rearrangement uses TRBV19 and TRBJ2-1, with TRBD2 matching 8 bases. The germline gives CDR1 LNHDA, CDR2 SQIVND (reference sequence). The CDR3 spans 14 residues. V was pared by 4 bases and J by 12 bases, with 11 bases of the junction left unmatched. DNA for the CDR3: TGTGCCAGTAGTACGGGCGGGACTAGTGTATGGCAGTTCTTC. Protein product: CASSTGGTSVWQFF. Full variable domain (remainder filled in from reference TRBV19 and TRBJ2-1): DGGITQSPKYLFRKEGQNVTLSCEQNLNHDAMYWYRQDPGQGLRLIYYSQIVNDFQKGDIAEGYSVSREKKESFPLTVTSAQKNPTAFYLCASSTGGTSVWQFFGPGTRLTVL.

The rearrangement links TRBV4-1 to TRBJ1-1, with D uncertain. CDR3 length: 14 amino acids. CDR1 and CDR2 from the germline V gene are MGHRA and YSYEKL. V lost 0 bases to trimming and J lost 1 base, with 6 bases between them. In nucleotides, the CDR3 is TGCGCCAGCAGCCAAGATACAAGGAACACTGAAGCTTTCTTT. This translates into CASSQDTRNTEAFF.

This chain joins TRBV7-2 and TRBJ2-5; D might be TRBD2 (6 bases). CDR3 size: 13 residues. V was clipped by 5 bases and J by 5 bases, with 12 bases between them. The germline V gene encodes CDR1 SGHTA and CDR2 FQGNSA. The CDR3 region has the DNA TGTGCCAGCAGCCCTCGAGGAGGGGAGACCCAGTACTTC. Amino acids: CASSPRGGETQYF.